A selection of T cell receptor beta chains follows, all from one sample in a study of identical twins. Each CDR3 protein is one row after TCRdb ran MiXCR on the 5' RACE reads. The sample lists just under 550,000 distinct CDR3 sequences; approximately 14% were seen once. Separately, the same data were catalogued under a study of yellow fever vaccine responses in identical twins.

Sequencing input: CD4+ T cells sorted from blood. The receptor set was obtained from a woman aged 18 to 35 in good health. Both conserved end residues are trimmed from each CDR3.

j_call: TRBJ2-5
v_call: TRBV19
cdr3_aa: ASSIGQGATSETQY

j_call: TRBJ1-1
v_call: TRBV7-8
cdr3_aa: ASSPPRRITEAF

j_call: TRBJ2-1
v_call: TRBV18
cdr3_aa: ASSPLVGSSDRPGNEQF

j_call: TRBJ1-2
v_call: TRBV5-5
cdr3_aa: ASSYQEKRYGYT

j_call: TRBJ2-7
v_call: TRBV27
cdr3_aa: ASSGLAGGFPYEQY

j_call: TRBJ2-3
v_call: TRBV6-5
cdr3_aa: ASSYVGGPIDTQY

j_call: TRBJ2-1
v_call: TRBV4-1
cdr3_aa: ASSRNGQREGVYNEQF

j_call: TRBJ2-2
v_call: TRBV5-6
cdr3_aa: ASSLLGPDTGELF

j_call: TRBJ1-1
v_call: TRBV5-5
cdr3_aa: ASSLNVQGRTEAF

j_call: TRBJ2-1
v_call: TRBV7-2
cdr3_aa: ASSPAGEQF

j_call: TRBJ2-1
v_call: TRBV20-1
cdr3_aa: SASSPSGRYNEQF

j_call: TRBJ1-1
v_call: TRBV5-1
cdr3_aa: ASSLDTIYTEAF

j_call: TRBJ1-5
v_call: TRBV10-3
cdr3_aa: AISDTRNQPQH

j_call: TRBJ2-3
v_call: TRBV12-3/TRBV12-4
cdr3_aa: ASRSSGASTDTQY

j_call: TRBJ1-2
v_call: TRBV5-6
cdr3_aa: ASSLRGDGYGYT

j_call: TRBJ2-1
v_call: TRBV7-6
cdr3_aa: ASSSRVISPYNEQF

j_call: TRBJ2-5
v_call: TRBV12-3/TRBV12-4
cdr3_aa: ASTYTGAQETQY

j_call: TRBJ1-5
v_call: TRBV2
cdr3_aa: ASSEEESQPQH

j_call: TRBJ1-6
v_call: TRBV20-1
cdr3_aa: SAPGDGRPGSLH

j_call: TRBJ2-1
v_call: TRBV5-1
cdr3_aa: ASLPGTGNNEQF

j_call: TRBJ2-2
v_call: TRBV24-1
cdr3_aa: ATMGGGPYTGELF

j_call: TRBJ2-3
v_call: TRBV10-1
cdr3_aa: ASRPRDTQY

j_call: TRBJ2-2
v_call: TRBV19
cdr3_aa: ASRGSGRGNTGELF

j_call: TRBJ2-1
v_call: TRBV10-3
cdr3_aa: AISSPVGTRALDNEQF

j_call: TRBJ1-2
v_call: TRBV10-3
cdr3_aa: AIMGDGANYGYT

j_call: TRBJ1-2
v_call: TRBV14
cdr3_aa: ASSQETGPYGYT